One sample yielded the 23 T cell receptor beta chains listed below, sequenced in a study of blood T cell repertoires in COVID-19. Libraries were prepared by immunoSEQ multiplex PCR; TCRdb keeps only in-frame clonotypes and omits some of them. The sample comprises 150,000 to 200,000 clones, about four fifths of which are singletons, and 9.5% to 12% rests with the top ten. The material sequenced was peripheral blood. The origin of the receptors is a woman between 35 and 50 years old with COVID-19, enrolled during active disease.

This chain links TRBV12-3 or TRBV12-4 with TRBJ1-2; D uncertain. This CDR3 is 13 amino acids long. Trimming left V 3 bases short and J 4 bases short, with 9 bases between. CDR3: CASSLGSFYGYTF. The CDR3 DNA reads TGTGCCAGCAGTTTGGGCAGTTTCTATGGCTACACCTTC.

The CDR3 nucleotides are TGTGCCAGCAGCCGGGAAAGACAGGGCAGAACGACTAATGAAAAACTGTTTTTT. Amino acid sequence: CASSRERQGRTTNEKLFF. The chain employs TRBV2 and TRBJ1-4; 7 bases align to TRBD1. The CDR3 runs 18 residues. With V trimmed by 6 bases and J by 2 bases, 15 bases remained unmatched. CDR1 SNHLY and CDR2 FYNNEI come from the germline V gene. Variable domain in full (rest from reference TRBV2 and TRBJ1-4): EPEVTQTPSHQVTQMGQEVILRCVPISNHLYFYWYRQILGQKVEFLVSFYNNEISEKSEIFDDQFSVERPDGSNFTLKIRSTKLEDSAMYFCASSRERQGRTTNEKLFFGSGTQLSVL.

The chain has TRBV2 and TRBJ2-2, with TRBD1 matching 9 bases. This CDR3 region has 16 residues. Trimming took 6 bases from V and 4 from J; bases not matched to a gene: 9. Germline CDR1 reads SNHLY; CDR2 reads FYNNEI. CDR3 residues: CASRTQGALGTGELFF. Written as DNA, the CDR3 is TGTGCCAGCAGAACACAGGGGGCCCTGGGCACCGGGGAGCTGTTTTTT.

The chain employs TRBV10-3 and TRBJ1-2; 8 positions match TRBD1. Germline V gene data show CDR1 as ENHRY and CDR2 as SYGVKD. V lost 2 bases and J lost 2; bases outside the gene matches: 4. The CDR3 length is 15 residues. The CDR3 DNA is TGTGCCATCAGTGAGAGGTCAGGGGGCAACTATGGCTACACCTTC. It codes for CAISERSGGNYGYTF.

In the case of this clone: Other nucleotide sequences in the sample specify the same CDR3. V gene TRBV28 combines with J gene TRBJ1-2, with D maybe TRBD1 (5 bases). The length of the CDR3 is 15 residues. CDR1 is MDHEN and CDR2 is SYDVKM in the germline V gene. Trimming shortened V by 5 bases and J by 0 bases, and 13 bases separated the two germline ends. As DNA, the CDR3 is TGTGCCAGCAGTCCCGGGACGGGAGCTAACTATGGCTACACCTTC. Protein product: CASSPGTGANYGYTF.

This clone rates as medium-sized. V gene TRBV7-8 combines with J gene TRBJ2-5; TRBD2 might be the D (7 bases). Trimming shortened V by 5 bases and J by 5 bases, and 24 bases separated the two germline ends. CDR3 length: 17 residues. In germline, CDR1 is SGHVS, CDR2 FQNEAQ. For the CDR3, the DNA is TGTGCCAGCAGCCACCTGGGGGGCGGGGGAGGCGGGGAGACCCAGTACTTC. Translation gives CASSHLGGGGGGETQYF. Based on the CDR3 plus reference TRBV7-8 and TRBJ2-5, the full variable domain is GAGVSQSPRYKVAKRGQDVALRCDPISGHVSLFWYQQALGQGPEFLTYFQNEAQLDKSGLPSDRFFAERPEGSVSTLKIQRTQQEDSAVYLCASSHLGGGGGGETQYFGPGTRLLVL.

This rearrangement joins TRBV19 to TRBJ2-1; maybe TRBD1 (5 bases). CDR1 LNHDA and CDR2 SQIVND come from the germline V gene (reference sequence). Trimming cost V 2 bases and J 1 base, with 9 bases left between them. The CDR3 spans 15 residues. The CDR3 loop is CASSIQGISYNEQFF. CDR3 sequence (DNA): TGTGCCAGTAGTATACAGGGTATATCCTACAATGAGCAGTTCTTC.

The chain couples TRBV29-1 to TRBJ2-2, with D uncertain. Germline lookup yields CDR1 SQVTM and CDR2 ANQGSEA. V lost 5 bases and J 3 bases, leaving 4 bases between the germline ends. CDR3 size: 11 residues. The CDR3 region has the DNA TGCAGCGTTACGGACACCGGGGAGCTGTTTTTT. Its protein is CSVTDTGELFF.

In its sample, this clone was seen once. V usage is TRBV4-1 and J usage is TRBJ2-2; perhaps TRBD2 as D (5 bases). The germline CDR1 and CDR2 sequences are MGHRA and YSYEKL. Between the trimmed V and J ends, which lost 4 bases and 2 bases, there was a span of 20 bases. This CDR3 comprises 18 residues. The CDR3 is CASSRGRAVGINTGELFF. The CDR3 DNA reads as TGCGCCAGCAGCCGAGGGCGGGCGGTTGGTATTAACACCGGGGAGCTGTTTTTT.

The rearrangement links TRBV6-5 to TRBJ1-1, with 7 bases fitting TRBD1. Germline CDR1 and CDR2: MNHEY and SVGAGI. The CDR3 has 12 residues. Trimming at V came to 6 bases and at J to 5 bases, leaving 3 bases not matched to a gene. Here the CDR3 DNA reads TGTGCCAGCAGCCAGGGGGTGACTGAAGCTTTCTTT. Translated: CASSQGVTEAFF.

The V call is TRBV3-1 (or the pseudogene TRBV3-2), the J call TRBJ1-4, with 7 bases matching TRBD1. V shed 0 bases and J 7 bases; nucleotides not matched to a gene: 5. This CDR3 spans 15 amino acids. Germline V gives CDR1 LGHDT, CDR2 YNNKEL (reference sequence). DNA of the CDR3: TGTGCCAGCAGCCAAGATCAGGGGGTGGGTGAAAAACTGTTTTTT. Its protein is CASSQDQGVGEKLFF.

The rearrangement links TRBV28 to TRBJ1-1, with 8 bases that match TRBD1. V trimming: 10 bases; J trimming: 0 bases; junction bases outside the gene matches: 10. CDR1 MDHEN and CDR2 SYDVKM come from the germline V gene. This CDR3 region has 15 residues. The CDR3 here is CAIKDRGGMNTEAFF. CDR3 sequence (DNA): TGTGCCATCAAAGACAGGGGCGGCATGAACACTGAAGCTTTCTTT. Complete variable domain (other parts from reference TRBV28 and TRBJ1-1): DVKVTQSSRYLVKRTGEKVFLECVQDMDHENMFWYRQDPGLGLRLIYFSYDVKMKEKGDIPEGYSVSREKKERFSLILESASTNQTSMYLCAIKDRGGMNTEAFFGQGTRLTVV.

The V gene is TRBV12-3 or TRBV12-4, the J gene TRBJ2-5, with TRBD2 as a possible D gene (5 bases). V gave up 2 bases and J gave up 2 bases, with 6 bases separating them. This CDR3 region has 13 residues. This CDR3 is CASSLSGQETQYF. The CDR3 bases are TGTGCCAGCAGTTTATCGGGGCAAGAGACCCAGTACTTC.

The chain has TRBV30 and TRBJ2-1; TRBD2 aligns across 7 bases. Germline V gives CDR1 GTSNPN, CDR2 SVGIG (reference sequence). The CDR3 covers 13 residues. Trimming removed 2 bases from V and 5 bases from J; junction bases left unmatched: 3. CDR3 in amino acids: CAWSKGRDNEQFF. Here the CDR3 DNA reads TGTGCCTGGAGTAAAGGGAGGGACAATGAGCAGTTCTTC.

This chain joins TRBV5-1 and TRBJ1-2; 7 positions match TRBD1. V dropped 4 bases and J dropped 6; count of bases not matched to a gene: 12. The germline gives CDR1 SGHRS, CDR2 YFSETQ. The CDR3 is 15 residues long. The CDR3 nucleotides read TGCGCCAGCAGCCCGGGGGACAGCAAGGGGCATGGCTACACCTTC. Residues: CASSPGDSKGHGYTF.

This clone was seen only once. The rearrangement joins TRBV6-5 to TRBJ2-7; weak D call: TRBD1 (6 bases). The ends were cut back, 11 bases at V and 3 bases at J, with 14 bases in the middle. Germline CDR1 reads MNHEY; CDR2 reads SVGAGI. The CDR3 contains 12 residues. The CDR3 loop reads CAPAGTIYEQYV. CDR3 DNA: TGTGCCCCGGCCGGGACAATCTACGAGCAGTACGTC.

This rearrangement joins TRBV19 to TRBJ2-1; 8 nucleotides match TRBD2. CDR3 length equals 15 residues. The germline CDR1 and CDR2 sequences are LNHDA and SQIVND (reference sequence). Trimming cost V 10 bases and J 4 bases; bases outside gene matches: 12. CDR3: CATSVLAGSYNEQFF. CDR3 DNA: TGTGCCACCTCCGTCCTAGCGGGTAGTTACAATGAGCAGTTCTTC.

The chain employs TRBV10-2 and TRBJ2-1, with TRBD2 as a possible D gene (5 bases). Trimming took 6 bases from V and 9 from J, leaving 15 bases between them. From germline, CDR1 is WSHSY and CDR2 SAAADI. The CDR3 is made up of 13 amino acids. This CDR3 is CASRLFSESEQFF. In nucleotides, the CDR3 is TGCGCCAGCAGATTGTTTAGCGAGAGTGAGCAGTTCTTC.

This sequence joins TRBV19 and TRBJ2-2, with 7 bases lining up with TRBD2. Germline CDR1 reads LNHDA; CDR2 reads SQIVND (reference sequence). The CDR3 is 13 amino acids. V was clipped by 6 bases and J by 7 bases; unmatched bases: 5. The DNA of the CDR3 is TGTGCCAGTAGGGGGAGGGAAAACGGGGAGCTGTTTTTT. Residues: CASRGRENGELFF.

This clone turned up a few times. The rearrangement joins TRBV2 to TRBJ2-3; 10 nucleotides agree with TRBD2. The CDR3 runs 16 residues. The ends lost 0 bases at V and 6 bases at J; junction bases unmatched: 6. Germline V gene lookup returns CDR1 SNHLY and CDR2 FYNNEI. In nucleotides, the CDR3 is TGTGCCAGCAGTGAAGCGCTTAGCGGGGGGTCGGATACGCAGTATTTT. Translated: CASSEALSGGSDTQYF.

This chain uses TRBV4-1 with TRBJ1-4; TRBD1 might be the D (6 bases). The CDR3 is made up of 16 amino acids. V dropped 0 bases and J dropped 10 bases, with 18 bases sitting between them. From germline, CDR1 is MGHRA and CDR2 YSYEKL. The CDR3 DNA reads TGCGCCAGCAGCCAAGAAGAGGGGTGGGGGGGCCGAAAACTGTTTTTT. Its translation is CASSQEEGWGGRKLFF.

The chain carries TRBV16 and TRBJ2-2; D gene ambiguous. Trimming removed 4 bases from V and 0 bases from J, with 6 bases in between. This CDR3 spans 14 amino acids. Germline V gene lookup returns CDR1 KGHSY and CDR2 FQNENV. CDR3 protein: CASSPTTNTGELFF. DNA of the CDR3: TGTGCCAGCAGCCCAACAACGAACACCGGGGAGCTGTTTTTT.

This clone appeared once. This chain connects TRBV7-2 to TRBJ2-1, with TRBD2 matching 11 bases. The CDR3 is made up of 14 amino acids. With V trimmed by 3 bases and J by 9 bases, 4 bases remained unmatched. Germline V CDR1 and CDR2: SGHTA, FQGNSA. The CDR3 nucleotides read TGTGCCAGCAGCTTTACTAGCGGGAGTGGTGAGCAGTTCTTC. Amino acids: CASSFTSGSGEQFF.